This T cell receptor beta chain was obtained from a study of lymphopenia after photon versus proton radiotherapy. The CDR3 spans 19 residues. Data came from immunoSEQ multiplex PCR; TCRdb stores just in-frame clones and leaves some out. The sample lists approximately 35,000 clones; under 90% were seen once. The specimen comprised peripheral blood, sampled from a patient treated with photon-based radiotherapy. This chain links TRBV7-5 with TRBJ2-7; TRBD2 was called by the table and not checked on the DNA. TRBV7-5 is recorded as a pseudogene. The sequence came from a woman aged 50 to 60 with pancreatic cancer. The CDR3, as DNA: TGTGTCAGAAGCCTCCGGAGAGCGAGAATTTTTAGAAGCTCCTACGAGCAGTACTTC. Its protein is CVRSLRRARIFRSSYEQYF.